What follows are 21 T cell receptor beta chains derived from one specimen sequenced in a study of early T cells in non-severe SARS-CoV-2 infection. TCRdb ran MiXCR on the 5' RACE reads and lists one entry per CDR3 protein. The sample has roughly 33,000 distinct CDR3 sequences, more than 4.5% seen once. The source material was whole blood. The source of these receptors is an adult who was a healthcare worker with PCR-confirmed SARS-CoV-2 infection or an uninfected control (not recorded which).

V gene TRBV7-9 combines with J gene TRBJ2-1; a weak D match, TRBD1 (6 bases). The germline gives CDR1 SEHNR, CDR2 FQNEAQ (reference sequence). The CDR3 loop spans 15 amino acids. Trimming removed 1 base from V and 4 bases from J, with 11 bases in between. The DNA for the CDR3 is TGTGCCAGCAGCTTAGGGACAGCCAGGTACAATGAGCAGTTCTTC. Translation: CASSLGTARYNEQFF.

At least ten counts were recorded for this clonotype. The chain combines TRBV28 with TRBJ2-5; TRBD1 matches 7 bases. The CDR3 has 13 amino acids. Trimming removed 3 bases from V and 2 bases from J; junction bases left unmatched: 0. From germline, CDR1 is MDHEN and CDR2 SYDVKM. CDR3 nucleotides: TGTGCCAGCAGTTTGGGACAGCAAGAGACCCAGTACTTC. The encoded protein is CASSLGQQETQYF.

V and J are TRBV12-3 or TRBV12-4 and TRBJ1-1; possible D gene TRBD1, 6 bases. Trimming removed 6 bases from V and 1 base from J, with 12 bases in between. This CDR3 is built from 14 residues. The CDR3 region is CASREGHTNTEAFF. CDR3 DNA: TGTGCCAGCAGGGAGGGACACACGAACACTGAAGCTTTCTTT.

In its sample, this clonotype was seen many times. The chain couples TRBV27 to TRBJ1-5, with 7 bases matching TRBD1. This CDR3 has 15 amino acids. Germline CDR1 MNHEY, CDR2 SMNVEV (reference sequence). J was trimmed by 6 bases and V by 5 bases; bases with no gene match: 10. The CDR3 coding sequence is TGTGCCAGCAGTCCCAACAGGGGTTGGGGTCAGCCCCAGCATTTT. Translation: CASSPNRGWGQPQHF.

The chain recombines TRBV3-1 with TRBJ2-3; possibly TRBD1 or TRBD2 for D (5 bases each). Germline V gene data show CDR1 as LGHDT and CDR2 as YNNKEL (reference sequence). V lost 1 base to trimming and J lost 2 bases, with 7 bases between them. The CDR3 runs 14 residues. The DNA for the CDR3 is TGTGCCAGCAGCCAAGGGGACCCCACAGATACGCAGTATTTT. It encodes CASSQGDPTDTQYF.

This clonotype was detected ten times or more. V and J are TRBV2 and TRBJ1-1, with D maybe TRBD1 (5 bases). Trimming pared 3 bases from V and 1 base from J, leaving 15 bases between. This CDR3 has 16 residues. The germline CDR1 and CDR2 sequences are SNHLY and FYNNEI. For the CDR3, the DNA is TGTGCCAGCAGTGATGGGGGGGGAGTTACGAACACTGAAGCTTTCTTT. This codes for CASSDGGGVTNTEAFF.

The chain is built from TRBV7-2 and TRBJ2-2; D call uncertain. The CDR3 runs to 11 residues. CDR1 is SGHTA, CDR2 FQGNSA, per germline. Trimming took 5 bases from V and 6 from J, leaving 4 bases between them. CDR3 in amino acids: CASSQSGELFF. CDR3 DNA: TGTGCCAGCAGCCAGTCCGGGGAGCTGTTTTTT.

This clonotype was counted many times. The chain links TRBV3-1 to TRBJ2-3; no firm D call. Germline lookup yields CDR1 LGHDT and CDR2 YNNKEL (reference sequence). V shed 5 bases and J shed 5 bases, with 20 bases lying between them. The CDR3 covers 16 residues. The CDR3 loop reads CASSWSGRTMGDTQYF. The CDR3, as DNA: TGTGCCAGCAGCTGGTCCGGGCGGACGATGGGAGATACGCAGTATTTT.

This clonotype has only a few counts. This CDR3 is CASSLGQGVASYGYTF. The CDR3 DNA is TGTGCCAGCTCACTTGGACAGGGGGTCGCAAGCTATGGCTACACCTTC. The V gene is TRBV18, the J gene TRBJ1-2; 10 nucleotides align to TRBD1. Germline trimming cut 4 bases from V and 4 bases from J; bases unmatched to any gene: 9. Germline CDR1 reads KGHSH; CDR2 reads LQKENI. The CDR3 length is 16 residues.

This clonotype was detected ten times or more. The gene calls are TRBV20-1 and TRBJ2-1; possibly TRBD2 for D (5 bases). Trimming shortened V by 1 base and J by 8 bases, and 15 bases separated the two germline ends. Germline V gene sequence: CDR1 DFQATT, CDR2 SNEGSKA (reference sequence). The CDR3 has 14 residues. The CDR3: CSARVPPSSDEQFF. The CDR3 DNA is TGCAGTGCTAGAGTCCCCCCTAGCAGCGATGAGCAGTTCTTC.

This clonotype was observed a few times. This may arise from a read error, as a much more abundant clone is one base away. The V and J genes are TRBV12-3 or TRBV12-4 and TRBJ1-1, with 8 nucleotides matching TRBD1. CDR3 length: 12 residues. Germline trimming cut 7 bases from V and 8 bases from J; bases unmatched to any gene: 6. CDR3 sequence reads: CASTGQALEAFF. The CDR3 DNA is TGTGCCAGCACGGGACAGGCCCTGGAAGCTTTCTTT.

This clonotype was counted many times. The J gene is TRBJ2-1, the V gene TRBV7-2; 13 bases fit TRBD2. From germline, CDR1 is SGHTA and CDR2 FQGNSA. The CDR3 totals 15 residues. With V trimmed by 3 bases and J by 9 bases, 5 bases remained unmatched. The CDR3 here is CASSFTSGRAVEQFF. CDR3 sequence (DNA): TGTGCCAGCAGCTTCACTAGCGGGAGGGCTGTTGAGCAGTTCTTC. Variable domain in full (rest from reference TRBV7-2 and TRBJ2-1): GAGVSQSPSNKVTEKGKDVELRCDPISGHTALYWYRQSLGQGLEFLIYFQGNSAPDKSGLPSDRFSAERTGGSVSTLTIQRTQQEDSAVYLCASSFTSGRAVEQFFGPGTRLTVL.

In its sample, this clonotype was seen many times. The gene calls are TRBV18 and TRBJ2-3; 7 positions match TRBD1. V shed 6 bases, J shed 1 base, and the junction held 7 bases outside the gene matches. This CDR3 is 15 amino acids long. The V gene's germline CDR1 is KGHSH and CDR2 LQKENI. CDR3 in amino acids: CASSPTGQGTDTQYF. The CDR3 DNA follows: TGTGCCAGCTCCCCTACAGGACAGGGCACAGATACGCAGTATTTT.

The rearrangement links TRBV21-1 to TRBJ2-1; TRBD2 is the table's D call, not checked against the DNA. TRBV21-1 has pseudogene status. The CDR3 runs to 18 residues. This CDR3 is CASSNPIRRRNEFNEQFF. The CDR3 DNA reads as TGTGCCAGCAGCAACCCGATTAGACGGAGGAACGAATTTAATGAGCAGTTCTTC.

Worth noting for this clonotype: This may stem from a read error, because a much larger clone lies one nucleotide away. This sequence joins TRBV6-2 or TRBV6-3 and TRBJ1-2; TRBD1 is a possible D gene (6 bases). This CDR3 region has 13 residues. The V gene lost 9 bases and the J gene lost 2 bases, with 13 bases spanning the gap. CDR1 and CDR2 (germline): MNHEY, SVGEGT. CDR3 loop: CARRRQANYGYTF. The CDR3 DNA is TGTGCCAGGCGGAGACAGGCCAACTATGGCTACACCTTC.

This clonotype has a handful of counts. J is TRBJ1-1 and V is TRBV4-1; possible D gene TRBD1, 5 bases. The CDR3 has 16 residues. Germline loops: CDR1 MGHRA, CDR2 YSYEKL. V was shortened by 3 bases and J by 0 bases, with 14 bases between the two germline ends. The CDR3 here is CASSQLFRGVNTEAFF. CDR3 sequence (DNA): TGCGCCAGCAGCCAGCTATTTCGGGGCGTGAACACTGAAGCTTTCTTT.

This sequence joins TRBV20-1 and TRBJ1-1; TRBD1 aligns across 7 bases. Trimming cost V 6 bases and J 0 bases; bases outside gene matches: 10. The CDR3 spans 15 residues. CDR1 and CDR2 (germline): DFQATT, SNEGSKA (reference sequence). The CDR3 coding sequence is TGCAGTGCCCCATTAAGGGACAGCCTGAACACTGAAGCTTTCTTT. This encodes CSAPLRDSLNTEAFF.

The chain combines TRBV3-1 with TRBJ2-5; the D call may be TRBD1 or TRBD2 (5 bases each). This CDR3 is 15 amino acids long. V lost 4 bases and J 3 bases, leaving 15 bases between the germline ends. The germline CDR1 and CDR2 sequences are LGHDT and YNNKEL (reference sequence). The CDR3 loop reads CASSLYTRGEETQYF. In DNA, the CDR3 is TGTGCCAGCAGCCTATATACTAGAGGGGAAGAGACCCAGTACTTC.

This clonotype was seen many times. The CDR3 sequence: CASSSTSGTISGANVLTF. The DNA of the CDR3 is TGTGCCAGTAGTAGCACTAGCGGTACTATCTCTGGGGCCAACGTCCTGACTTTC. The chain is built from TRBV19 and TRBJ2-6, with 8 bases lining up with TRBD2. In germline, CDR1 is LNHDA, CDR2 SQIVND (reference sequence). The CDR3 is 18 amino acids. Trimming at V came to 4 bases and at J to 0 bases, leaving 8 bases not matched to a gene.

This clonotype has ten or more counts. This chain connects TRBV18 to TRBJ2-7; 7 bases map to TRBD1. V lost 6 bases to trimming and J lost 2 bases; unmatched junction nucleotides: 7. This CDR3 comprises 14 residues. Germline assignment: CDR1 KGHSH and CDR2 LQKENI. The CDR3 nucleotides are TGTGCCAGCTCCCTATGGACAGGCCCCTACGAGCAGTACGTC. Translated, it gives CASSLWTGPYEQYV.

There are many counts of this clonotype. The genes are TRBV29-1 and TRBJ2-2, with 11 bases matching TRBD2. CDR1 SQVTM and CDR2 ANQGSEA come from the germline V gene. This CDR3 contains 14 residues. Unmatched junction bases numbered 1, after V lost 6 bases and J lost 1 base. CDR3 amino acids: CSVGTSGNTGELFF. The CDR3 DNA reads TGCAGCGTCGGGACTAGCGGGAACACCGGGGAGCTGTTTTTT.